This T cell receptor (beta chain) was found in a study of cytomegalovirus exposure and HLA in healthy donors. Findings of the study overall: According to the study, around 150 TCR beta chains were cytomegalovirus-associated. Reports credit the classifier with highly specific, highly sensitive diagnosis of cytomegalovirus status. Many donors shared some public TCRs, even though most TCR sequences were rare.

TCRdb's table, derived via immunoSEQ multiplex PCR, lists solely in-frame clones and lacks some. The table shows some 140,000 clones, with 86% occurring only once. The V end was cut by 2 bases, the J end by 6 bases, with 11 bases between. The germline V gene encodes CDR1 SGHNT and CDR2 YYREEE (reference sequence). CDR3 length: 14 residues. In the case of this clone: What it binds is not known.

The receptor was isolated from a human donor in good health. Specimen: PBMCs. The chain is built from TRBV5-4 and TRBJ2-2; D unresolved. Written as DNA, the CDR3 is TGTGCCAGCAGCTTTTTCAAGCCCCCCGGGGAGCTGTTTTTT. Its protein is CASSFFKPPGELFF.